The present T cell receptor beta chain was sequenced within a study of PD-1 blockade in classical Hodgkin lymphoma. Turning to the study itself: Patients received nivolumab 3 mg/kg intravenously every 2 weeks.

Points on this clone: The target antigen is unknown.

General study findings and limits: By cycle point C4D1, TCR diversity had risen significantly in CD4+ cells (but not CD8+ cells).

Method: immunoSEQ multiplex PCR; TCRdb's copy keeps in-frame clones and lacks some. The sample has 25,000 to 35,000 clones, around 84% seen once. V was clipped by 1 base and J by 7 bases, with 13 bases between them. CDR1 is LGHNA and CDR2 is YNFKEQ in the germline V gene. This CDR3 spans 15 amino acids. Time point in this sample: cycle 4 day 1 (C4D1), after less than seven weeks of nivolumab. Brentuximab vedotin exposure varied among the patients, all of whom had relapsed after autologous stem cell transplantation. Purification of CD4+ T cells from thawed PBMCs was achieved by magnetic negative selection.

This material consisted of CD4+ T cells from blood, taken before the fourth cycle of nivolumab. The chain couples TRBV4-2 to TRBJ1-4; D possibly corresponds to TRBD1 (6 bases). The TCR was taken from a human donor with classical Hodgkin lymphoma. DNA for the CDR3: TGTGCCAGCAGCCAAGCGGGGGCGAGTAGTGAAAAACTGTTTTTT. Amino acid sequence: CASSQAGASSEKLFF.